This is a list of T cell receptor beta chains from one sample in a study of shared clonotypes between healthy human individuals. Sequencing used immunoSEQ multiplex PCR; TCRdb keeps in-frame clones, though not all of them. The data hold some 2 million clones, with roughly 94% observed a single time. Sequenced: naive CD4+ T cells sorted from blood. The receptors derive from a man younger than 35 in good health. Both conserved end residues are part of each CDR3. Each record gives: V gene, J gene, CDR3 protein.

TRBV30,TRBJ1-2,CAWSVDKNYGYTF
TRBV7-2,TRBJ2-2,CASSLVSGTGELFF
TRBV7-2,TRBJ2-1,CASSLSHEQFF
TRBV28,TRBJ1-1,CASSFRPLNTEAFF
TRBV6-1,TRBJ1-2,CASSEALPTGWANYGYTF
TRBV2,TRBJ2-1,CASSVGQALRQFF
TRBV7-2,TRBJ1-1,CASSYRGTGVSEAFF
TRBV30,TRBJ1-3,CAWNVRANSGNTIYF
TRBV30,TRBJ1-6,CAWSAGADSPLHF
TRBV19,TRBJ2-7,CASSARDRSYEQYF
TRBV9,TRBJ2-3,CASSVGLAEITDTQYF
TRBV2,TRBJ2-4,CASSETGLAGLF
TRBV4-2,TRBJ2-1,CASSQLAGGWNEQFF
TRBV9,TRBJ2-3,CASSAEPSDSDTQYF
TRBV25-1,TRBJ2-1,CASSGVAGGPGSGGEQFF
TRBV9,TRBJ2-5,CASSRVGTRGETQYF